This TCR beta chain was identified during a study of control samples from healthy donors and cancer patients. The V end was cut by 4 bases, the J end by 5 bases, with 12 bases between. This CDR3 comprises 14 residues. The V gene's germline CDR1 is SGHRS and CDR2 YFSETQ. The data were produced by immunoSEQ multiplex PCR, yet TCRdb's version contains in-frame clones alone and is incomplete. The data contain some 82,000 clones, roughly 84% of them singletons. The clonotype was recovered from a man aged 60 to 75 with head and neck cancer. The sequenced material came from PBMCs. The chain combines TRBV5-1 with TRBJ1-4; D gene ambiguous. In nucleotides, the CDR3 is TGCGCCAGCAGCCCTGGCGGTGGAAATGAAAAACTGTTTTTT. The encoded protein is CASSPGGGNEKLFF.